Shown below are 31 T cell receptor beta chains from a single sample sequenced in a study of T cells in Graves' hyperthyroidism and ophthalmopathy. RNA transcripts gave rise to amplified TCR beta CDR3 regions. A set of HTBI primers served as the primers for a first-round RT-PCR of the TCR CDR3. TCRdb independently ran MiXCR on the multiplex PCR reads; one entry per CDR3 protein. The sample yields 600,000 or so distinct CDR3 sequences, roughly 16% seen once. Input material: blood. The receptors derive from a woman younger than 45 with Graves' hyperthyroidism.

As concerns this clonotype: This may come from a read error, since a much larger clone is one base off. This CDR3 fails to terminate in the conserved phenylalanine or tryptophan, so it likely reflects a read error. The chain recombines TRBV5-1 with TRBJ1-2; D gene unclear. The V gene's germline CDR1 is SGHRS and CDR2 YFSETQ. The CDR3 is 13 amino acids. Trimming stripped 2 bases from V and 6 bases from J, with 11 bases between. DNA of the CDR3: TGCGCCAGCAGCTTACGGCAGGAGAATGGCTACACCCTC. It yields the protein CASSLRQENGYTL.

This clonotype was counted a few times. The rearrangement joins TRBV5-1 to TRBJ2-3, with D possibly TRBD2 on 6 matching bases. Per germline, CDR1 SGHRS and CDR2 YFSETQ. The CDR3 runs 15 residues. Trimming shortened V by 4 bases and J by 1 base, and 13 bases separated the two germline ends. The CDR3 here is CASSPHGSGTDTQYF. CDR3 in DNA: TGCGCCAGCAGCCCCCACGGGAGCGGCACAGATACGCAGTATTTT.

Concerning this clonotype itself: Possible read error: a much larger clone is one base away. The DNA for the CDR3 is TGTGTCAGCAGCCGCGGGACAGGGGATCAGCCCCAGCATTTT. Protein: CVSSRGTGDQPQHF. The chain joins TRBV3-1 to TRBJ1-5, with 10 bases fitting TRBD1. CDR1 LGHDT and CDR2 YNNKEL come from the germline V gene (reference sequence). CDR3 length: 14 residues.

This clonotype was seen repeatedly, ten times or more. The chain uses TRBV12-3 or TRBV12-4 and TRBJ1-2; D perhaps matches TRBD1 (5 bases). The CDR3 has 14 amino acids. Trimming stripped 7 bases from V and 10 bases from J, with 22 bases between. CDR3 sequence: CASTPSGYGTYYTF. CDR3 bases: TGTGCCAGCACCCCTTCAGGGTATGGGACCTACTACACCTTC.

About this clonotype itself: A read error may be the cause here, since a much bigger clone is one base away. CDR3 sequence reads: CASSTGTGVSLPQHF. DNA for the CDR3: TGTGCCAGCAGTACCGGGACAGGGGTATCTCTGCCCCAGCATTTT. The chain has TRBV2 and TRBJ1-5, with 10 bases fitting TRBD1. The CDR3 extends over 15 amino acids. Germline loops: CDR1 SNHLY, CDR2 FYNNEI. V was pared by 5 bases and J by 9 bases, with 10 bases of the junction left unmatched.

CDR3 in DNA: TGTGCCAGCAGTTACACGTGGGATAGGACCCATGAGCAGTTCTTC. It codes for CASSYTWDRTHEQFF. The chain is built from TRBV6-2 or TRBV6-3 and TRBJ2-1; D is uncertain. Germline V lookup: CDR1 MNHEY, CDR2 SVGEGT. CDR3 length equals 15 residues. Trimming left V 2 bases short and J 8 bases short, with 16 bases between.

Many counts were recorded for this clonotype. The rearrangement links TRBV6-1 to TRBJ2-3, with 9 nucleotides matching TRBD1. With V trimmed by 3 bases and J by 0 bases, 7 bases remained unmatched. The CDR3 has 17 residues. CDR1 and CDR2 (germline): MNHNS, SASEGT. CDR3 amino acids: CASSDETGGSSTDTQYF. CDR3 DNA: TGTGCCAGCAGTGACGAGACAGGGGGGTCGAGCACAGATACGCAGTATTTT.

This clonotype showed up many times. V and J are TRBV3-1 and TRBJ2-1; 7 bases agree with TRBD2. The CDR3 length is 15 residues. Germline V gene sequence: CDR1 LGHDT, CDR2 YNNKEL (reference sequence). V shed 4 bases, J shed 4 bases, and the junction held 7 bases outside the gene matches. CDR3 DNA: TGTGCCAGCAGCCTGCCGGGGGGATCTTACAATGAGCAGTTCTTC. Translated: CASSLPGGSYNEQFF.

At least ten counts were recorded for this clonotype. The chain uses TRBV28 and TRBJ2-5, with D maybe TRBD2 (5 bases). The ends were cut back, 2 bases at V and 5 bases at J, with 15 bases in the middle. This CDR3 is 15 amino acids long. Germline CDR1 is MDHEN and CDR2 is SYDVKM. The CDR3 DNA reads as TGTGCCAGCAGTTTACGGGATGGACGTGGGGAGACCCAGTACTTC. It translates to CASSLRDGRGETQYF.

This clonotype was seen at least ten times. CDR3 sequence (DNA): TGTGCCAGCAGCTCGGGGAAGGGCCCCTACGAGCAGTACTTC. This gives the protein CASSSGKGPYEQYF. The rearrangement joins TRBV7-9 to TRBJ2-7; perhaps TRBD2 as D (5 bases). Trimming took 4 bases from V and 2 from J, leaving 12 bases between them. This CDR3 region has 14 residues. Germline CDR1 is SEHNR and CDR2 is FQNEAQ (reference sequence).

In this sample, this clonotype turned up a few times. J is TRBJ2-1 and V is TRBV7-8, with 13 bases aligning to TRBD2. CDR1 SGHVS and CDR2 FQNEAQ come from the germline V gene. V dropped 5 bases and J dropped 7; count of bases not matched to a gene: 8. CDR3 length: 16 residues. The CDR3 DNA is TGTGCCAGCAGCGCACGCCGGACTAGCGGGAGTAATGAGCAGTTCTTC. Translated: CASSARRTSGSNEQFF.

The sample holds a few counts of this clonotype. The rearrangement joins TRBV5-1 to TRBJ2-6; D not certain. V was pared by 5 bases and J by 4 bases, with 7 bases between. Germline loops: CDR1 SGHRS, CDR2 YFSETQ. The CDR3 sequence is 13 residues long. The CDR3 protein is CASRSVGANVLTF. The CDR3 DNA reads TGCGCCAGCAGGTCCGTCGGGGCCAACGTCCTGACTTTC.

In this sample, this clonotype turned up many times. The chain couples TRBV10-3 to TRBJ1-5; TRBD1 might be the D (5 bases). Per the germline V gene, CDR1 is ENHRY and CDR2 is SYGVKD. V was shortened by 4 bases and J by 6 bases, with 13 bases between the two germline ends. The CDR3 extends over 14 amino acids. CDR3: CAISGRPGGQPQHF. Here the CDR3 DNA reads TGTGCCATCAGTGGAAGACCCGGGGGTCAGCCCCAGCATTTT.

This chain uses TRBV5-1 with TRBJ2-5, with 15 nucleotides matching TRBD2. J gave up 5 bases and V 3 bases, and 8 bases lay outside the gene matches. Germline V gives CDR1 SGHRS, CDR2 YFSETQ. The CDR3 runs to 17 residues. Here the CDR3 DNA reads TGCGCCAGCAGCTGGGGGACTAGCGGGGGGCCCTCTGAGACCCAGTACTTC. This encodes CASSWGTSGGPSETQYF.

The gene calls are TRBV10-1 and TRBJ1-3, with D unresolved. Germline loops: CDR1 WNHNN, CDR2 SYGVQD (reference sequence). Trimming cost V 2 bases and J 1 base, with 12 bases left between them. The CDR3 has 16 amino acids. Here the CDR3 DNA reads TGCGCCAGCAGTGAGGACATGCTAGGATCTGGAAACACCATATATTTT. It translates to CASSEDMLGSGNTIYF.

The table lists this clonotype with many counts. V is TRBV5-1 and J is TRBJ2-5; 7 positions agree with TRBD1. The CDR3 is 15 amino acids. From germline, CDR1 is SGHRS and CDR2 YFSETQ. J lost 5 bases, V lost 4 bases, and 11 bases had no gene match. CDR3 amino acids: CASSPRTGAKETQYF. The DNA of the CDR3 is TGCGCCAGCAGCCCCCGAACAGGGGCGAAGGAGACCCAGTACTTC.

The chain carries TRBV20-1 and TRBJ2-1, with 11 nucleotides matching TRBD2. The CDR3 runs 14 residues. The junction had 7 bases not matched to a gene; V was cut back by 6 bases and J by 6 bases. Germline V gene data show CDR1 as DFQATT and CDR2 as SNEGSKA (reference sequence). In DNA, the CDR3 is TGCAGTGCGATTACTAGCGGGAGCATCAATGAGCAGTTCTTC. Translated, it gives CSAITSGSINEQFF.

This clonotype was counted at least ten times. V gene TRBV7-2 combines with J gene TRBJ2-2, with a possible D match to TRBD1 (6 bases). There are 14 residues in the CDR3. Trimming took 6 bases from V and 1 from J, leaving 9 bases between them. Germline CDR1 and CDR2: SGHTA and FQGNSA. CDR3 in amino acids: CASSLDRNTGELFF. The CDR3 nucleotides are TGTGCCAGCAGTCTGGACAGGAACACCGGGGAGCTGTTTTTT.

The count of this clonotype is one. The chain couples TRBV19 to TRBJ1-2, with 8 bases identical to TRBD1. CDR3 size: 14 residues. Trimming at V came to 7 bases and at J to 6 bases, leaving 10 bases not matched to a gene. Per the germline V gene, CDR1 is LNHDA and CDR2 is SQIVND (reference sequence). The CDR3 loop reads CASTRTLDRDGYTF. The CDR3 nucleotides are TGTGCCAGTACCAGGACCTTGGACAGGGATGGCTACACCTTC. Using reference TRBV19 and TRBJ1-2 for the parts outside the CDR3, the full variable domain is DGGITQSPKYLFRKEGQNVTLSCEQNLNHDAMYWYRQDPGQGLRLIYYSQIVNDFQKGDIAEGYSVSREKKESFPLTVTSAQKNPTAFYLCASTRTLDRDGYTFGSGTRLTVV.

In this sample, this clonotype turned up many times. DNA for the CDR3: TGTGCCAGCAGCTTGGGGGCACGGGAGACCCAGTACTTC. Its protein is CASSLGARETQYF. This chain joins TRBV7-3 and TRBJ2-5, with D tentatively TRBD1 (6 bases). CDR3 length: 13 residues. The germline V gene encodes CDR1 SGHTA and CDR2 FQGTGA. V was cut by 3 bases and J by 5 bases, with 10 bases left in between.

Of note for this clonotype: The junction shows a germline mismatch at one end, possibly a read error. This chain connects TRBV7-2 to TRBJ2-1; 7 bases agree with TRBD2. This CDR3 comprises 14 residues. Per germline, CDR1 SGHTA and CDR2 FQGNSA. CDR3 nucleotide sequence: TGCGCCAGCAGCCAAGTTGGAGGACCGGGAGGTCTGTTCTTC. Amino acids: CASSQVGGPGGLFF.

This clonotype was detected many times. The V gene is TRBV2, the J gene TRBJ2-3, with D perhaps assigned TRBD1 or TRBD2 (5 bases each). Trimming took 6 bases from V and 0 from J, leaving 10 bases between them. The CDR3 is 14 amino acids. The germline gives CDR1 SNHLY, CDR2 FYNNEI. The chain's CDR3 is CASRGTISTDTQYF. CDR3 coding DNA: TGTGCCAGCAGGGGGACCATAAGCACAGATACGCAGTATTTT.

In this sample, this clonotype turned up a few times. This chain uses TRBV30 with TRBJ1-2; D ambiguous. Germline-derived CDR1 and CDR2 are GTSNPN and SVGIG (reference sequence). V gave up 1 base and J gave up 4 bases, with 13 bases separating them. The CDR3 is made up of 14 amino acids. The CDR3 nucleotides read TGTGCCTGGAGTGCCCTATGGGGTGGCTATGGCTACACCTTC. This codes for CAWSALWGGYGYTF.

The rearrangement uses TRBV3-1 and TRBJ2-3; D unresolved. V was shortened by 7 bases and J by 2 bases, with 16 bases between the two germline ends. CDR3 size: 15 residues. Per germline, CDR1 LGHDT and CDR2 YNNKEL (reference sequence). The CDR3 here is CASIFIGLSTDTQYF. The CDR3 DNA sequence: TGTGCCAGCATCTTCATCGGGCTGTCCACAGATACGCAGTATTTT.

Comment on this clonotype: This may arise from a read error, as a much more abundant clone is one base away. The gene calls are TRBV7-2 and TRBJ2-7; D is possibly TRBD1 (6 bases). CDR1 and CDR2 from the germline V gene are SGHTA and FQGNSA. This CDR3 has 13 amino acids. CDR3 region: CASGLVTGNEQYF. The DNA for the CDR3 is TGTGCCAGCGGCTTAGTGACAGGCAACGAGCAGTACTTC. The whole variable domain, remainder taken from reference TRBV7-2 and TRBJ2-7, is GAGVSQSPSNKVTEKGKDVELRCDPISGHTALYWYRQSLGQGLEFLIYFQGNSAPDKSGLPSDRFSAERTGGSVSTLTIQRTQQEDSAVYLCASGLVTGNEQYFGPGTRLTVT.

This clonotype came up many times. This sequence joins TRBV6-2 or TRBV6-3 and TRBJ2-1; 7 nucleotides line up with TRBD2. Germline V gives CDR1 MNHEY, CDR2 SVGEGT. V lost 0 bases and J lost 2; bases outside the gene matches: 1. CDR3 length equals 15 residues. The CDR3 loop reads CASSYSAGAYNEQFF. The CDR3 DNA reads as TGTGCCAGCAGTTACTCCGCGGGAGCCTACAATGAGCAGTTCTTC.

This clonotype has at least ten counts. V is TRBV19 and J is TRBJ1-1, with 7 bases that match TRBD1. CDR3 size: 15 residues. The V segment lost 3 bases and the J segment 1 base; nucleotides outside the gene matches: 5. Germline V lookup: CDR1 LNHDA, CDR2 SQIVND (reference sequence). The chain's CDR3 is CASSIGGGPNTEAFF. Written as DNA, the CDR3 is TGTGCCAGTAGTATTGGAGGGGGCCCGAACACTGAAGCTTTCTTT. Combining the CDR3 with reference TRBV19 and TRBJ1-1 gives the whole variable domain DGGITQSPKYLFRKEGQNVTLSCEQNLNHDAMYWYRQDPGQGLRLIYYSQIVNDFQKGDIAEGYSVSREKKESFPLTVTSAQKNPTAFYLCASSIGGGPNTEAFFGQGTRLTVV.

This clonotype was observed a few times. This chain links TRBV6-1 with TRBJ1-2; D perhaps matches TRBD1 (5 bases). Germline V gene lookup returns CDR1 MNHNS and CDR2 SASEGT. V dropped 6 bases and J dropped 4 bases, with 18 bases sitting between them. The CDR3 totals 15 residues. This CDR3 is CASSPLPDRLYGYTF. For the CDR3, the DNA is TGTGCCAGCAGCCCTCTGCCTGACAGACTCTATGGCTACACCTTC.

Details on this clonotype: At one end, the junction sequence differs from germline, possibly due to a read error. V is TRBV7-8 and J is TRBJ2-7, with 7 bases matching TRBD2. This CDR3 is 20 amino acids long. Germline assignment: CDR1 SGHVS and CDR2 FQNEAQ. CDR3 sequence reads: CASSFLSGNGASGRSWEQHF. The DNA for the CDR3 is TGTGCCAGCAGCTTTCTCTCGGGGAATGGGGCTAGCGGTCGCTCGTGGGAGCAGCACTTC.

The V call is TRBV5-1, the J call TRBJ2-2; D is uncertain. The CDR3 has 14 residues. V lost 0 bases and J 7 bases, leaving 10 bases between the germline ends. The germline gives CDR1 SGHRS, CDR2 YFSETQ. The DNA of the CDR3 is TGCGCCAGCAGCTTGGTTAGTCACATCGGGGAGCTGTTTTTT. Amino acid sequence: CASSLVSHIGELFF.

The genes are TRBV29-1 and TRBJ2-6, with D uncertain. This CDR3 region has 12 residues. With 7 bases removed from V and 1 base from J, the gap between germline ends came to 5 bases. Germline V gene data show CDR1 as SQVTM and CDR2 as ANQGSEA. CDR3 in amino acids: CSAGSGANVLTF. The CDR3 DNA is TGCAGCGCCGGTTCTGGGGCCAACGTCCTGACTTTC. Full variable domain (remainder filled in from reference TRBV29-1 and TRBJ2-6): SAVISQKPSRDICQRGTSLTIQCQVDSQVTMMFWYRQQPGQSLTLIATANQGSEATYESGFVIDKFPISRPNLTFSTLTVSNMSPEDSSIYLCSAGSGANVLTFGAGSRLTVL.